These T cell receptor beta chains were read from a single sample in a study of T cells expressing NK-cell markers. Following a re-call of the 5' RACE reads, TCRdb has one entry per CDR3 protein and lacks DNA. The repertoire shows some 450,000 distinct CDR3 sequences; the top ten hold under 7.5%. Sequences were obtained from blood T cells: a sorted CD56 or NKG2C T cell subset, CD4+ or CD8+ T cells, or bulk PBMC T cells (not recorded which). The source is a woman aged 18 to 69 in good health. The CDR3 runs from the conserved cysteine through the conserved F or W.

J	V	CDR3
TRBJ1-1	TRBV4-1	CASSRAGMGTEAFF
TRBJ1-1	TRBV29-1	CSARRVAGWNTEAFF
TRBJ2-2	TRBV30	CAWAGTSQGGELFF
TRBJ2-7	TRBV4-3	CASSQPTGSGSYEQYF
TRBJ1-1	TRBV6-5	CASSYTTGPGEAFF
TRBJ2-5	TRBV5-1	CASSAFGGETQYF
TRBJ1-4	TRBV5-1	CASSLAGATNEKLFF
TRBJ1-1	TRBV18	CASSPQGYTEAFF
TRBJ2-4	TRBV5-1	CASSLVIGGRGNIQYF
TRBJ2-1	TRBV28	CASSPTRHNEQFF